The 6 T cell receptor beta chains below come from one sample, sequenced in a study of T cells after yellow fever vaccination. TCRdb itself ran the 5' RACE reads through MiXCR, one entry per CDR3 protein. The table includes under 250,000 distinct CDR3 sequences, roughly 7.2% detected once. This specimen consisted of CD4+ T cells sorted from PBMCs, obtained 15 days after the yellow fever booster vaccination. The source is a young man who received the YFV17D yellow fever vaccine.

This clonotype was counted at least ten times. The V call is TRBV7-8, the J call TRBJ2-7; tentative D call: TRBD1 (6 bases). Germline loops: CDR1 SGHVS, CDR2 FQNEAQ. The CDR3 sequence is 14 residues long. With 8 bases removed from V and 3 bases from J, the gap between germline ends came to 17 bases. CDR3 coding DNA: TGTGCCAGCCGAGCCGGGACACCTAACTACGAGCAGTACTTC. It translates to CASRAGTPNYEQYF.

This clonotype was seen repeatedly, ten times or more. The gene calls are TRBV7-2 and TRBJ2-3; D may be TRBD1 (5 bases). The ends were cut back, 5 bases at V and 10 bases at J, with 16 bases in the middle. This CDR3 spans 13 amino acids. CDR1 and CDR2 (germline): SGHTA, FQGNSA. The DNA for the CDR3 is TGTGCCAGCAGCCTTCAGGGTTCCCCCCCGCAGTATTTT. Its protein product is CASSLQGSPPQYF.

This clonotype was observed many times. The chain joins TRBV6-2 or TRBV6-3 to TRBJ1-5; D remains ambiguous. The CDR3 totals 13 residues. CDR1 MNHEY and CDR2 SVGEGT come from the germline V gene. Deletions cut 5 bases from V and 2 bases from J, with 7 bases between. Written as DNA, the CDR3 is TGTGCCAGCAGTGTGATGGGCAATCAGCCCCAGCATTTT. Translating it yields CASSVMGNQPQHF.

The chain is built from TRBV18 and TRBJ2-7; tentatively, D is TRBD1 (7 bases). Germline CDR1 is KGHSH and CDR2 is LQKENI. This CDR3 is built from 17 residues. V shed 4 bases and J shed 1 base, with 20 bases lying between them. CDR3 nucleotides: TGTGCCAGCTCACGTCAGGGGGGCAGCTCGACTTCCTACGAGCAGTACTTC. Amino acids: CASSRQGGSSTSYEQYF.

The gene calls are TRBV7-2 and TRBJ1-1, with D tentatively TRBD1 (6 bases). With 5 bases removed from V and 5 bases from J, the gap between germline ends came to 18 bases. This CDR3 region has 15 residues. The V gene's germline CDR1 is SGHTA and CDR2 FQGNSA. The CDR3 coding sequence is TGTGCCAGCAGCCGAAGCCCGAACAGGGCTACTGAAGCTTTCTTT. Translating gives CASSRSPNRATEAFF.

Here the CDR3 reads CASSQQGTDTDTQYF. For the CDR3, the DNA is TGCGCCAGCAGCCAACAGGGGACTGACACAGATACGCAGTATTTT. The chain carries TRBV4-3 and TRBJ2-3, with D possibly being TRBD1 or TRBD2 (6 bases each). Trimming shortened V by 2 bases and J by 2 bases, and 11 bases separated the two germline ends. This CDR3 has 15 amino acids. CDR1 LGHNA and CDR2 YSLEER come from the germline V gene.